The T cell receptor beta chain described here comes from a study of T cells after yellow fever vaccination. Only one count was recorded for this clonotype. No antigen is known for it. Study-wide results and limits: The secondary response showed a weaker magnitude and a faster peak, day 5 versus 15.

MiXCR was run by TCRdb on the 5' RACE reads, yielding one entry per CDR3 protein. The table includes about 430,000 distinct CDR3 sequences, around a sixth detected once. The origin of this receptor is a man aged 18-30 years who received the YFV17D yellow fever vaccine. Source: PBMCs, taken before the yellow fever booster vaccination.

For the CDR3, the DNA is TGTGCCAGCAGCTTGAGTGGGGCGGGACAGGGTGTTTGGAATGAGCAGTTCTTC. This encodes CASSLSGAGQGVWNEQFF. V gene TRBV7-9 combines with J gene TRBJ2-1; 9 bases are a match to TRBD1. V lost 3 bases and J lost 7; bases outside the gene matches: 16. Per the germline V gene, CDR1 is SEHNR and CDR2 is FQNEAQ (reference sequence). The CDR3 sequence is 18 residues long.